The rows below give T cell receptor beta chains drawn from one sample of a study of B cell selection in AIRE deficiency. Libraries were prepared by immunoSEQ multiplex PCR; TCRdb keeps only in-frame clonotypes and omits some of them. The sample lists 20,000 to 30,000 clones, 92% occurring once. Sequenced: CD4+CD25+ Tregs sorted from PBMCs. All receptors derive from a human donor in good health. The CDR3 runs from the conserved cysteine through the conserved F or W.

j_call,v_call,cdr3_aa
TRBJ2-5,TRBV21-1,CASTGTGPQETQYF
TRBJ1-2,TRBV6-6,CASRKGRSLNYGYTF
TRBJ1-2,TRBV20-1,CSARMAYGYTF
TRBJ2-7,TRBV4-1,CASSQEGRTPEQYF
TRBJ2-1,TRBV11-1,CASGAYNEQFF
TRBJ1-2,TRBV2,CASRERVGYGYTF
TRBJ2-7,TRBV2,CASSETYTGYEQYF
TRBJ2-3,TRBV5-1,CASSSRQGMDTQYF
TRBJ2-5,TRBV2,CASSRTGGLASTETQYF
TRBJ2-1,TRBV19,CASSKTGKNEQFF
TRBJ1-5,TRBV10-1,CASRSGQGSNQPQHF
TRBJ2-7,TRBV5-1,CASSPGQPIYEQYF
TRBJ1-3,TRBV10-1,CASSAKPGNTIYF
TRBJ1-1,TRBV7-9,CASSLGGRNTEAFF
TRBJ2-7,TRBV11-2,CASSLDVTSEQYF
TRBJ2-7,TRBV19,CASSMEDEQYF
TRBJ2-2,TRBV5-1,CASSLTRADTGELFF
TRBJ2-5,TRBV15,CATSRDGLQRETQYF
TRBJ2-5,TRBV7-2,CASSPGLAQYF
TRBJ1-1,TRBV18,CASSPFGTEAFF
TRBJ1-1,TRBV19,CASSTGGEAFF
TRBJ2-7,TRBV27,CASSRDRGTYEQYF
TRBJ1-2,TRBV18,CASKGQGPNYGYTF
TRBJ2-2,TRBV10-1,CASSPTGVRGTGELFF
TRBJ1-2,TRBV6-5,CAILDTHYGYTF
TRBJ2-5,TRBV5-6,CASSSFVGIAGYQETQYF
TRBJ2-2,TRBV5-4,CASSLEGNTGELFF
TRBJ1-2,TRBV15,CATSRDTGSAGYTF
TRBJ2-5,TRBV14,CASSQVGDGQETQYF
TRBJ2-7,TRBV6-5,CASSYFRQGGIYEQYF
TRBJ2-1,TRBV19,CASSIGDLGEQFF
TRBJ1-1,TRBV4-2,CASSSRQGASLGTEAFF
TRBJ2-7,TRBV18,CASSEGLSYEQYF
TRBJ2-7,TRBV5-1,CASSLSGTFYEQYF
TRBJ1-1,TRBV11-2,CASSLEVKHEAFF
TRBJ1-6,TRBV5-3,CARSLRDGYYNSPLHF
TRBJ2-1,TRBV5-1,CASSLGPVSYNEQFF
TRBJ1-3,TRBV5-1,CASSLARENTIYF
TRBJ2-7,TRBV11-2,CASSLDPGSGEQYF
TRBJ2-7,TRBV2,CASSPEVGGYEQYF
TRBJ1-5,TRBV7-2,CASSLDGTRDQPQHF
TRBJ1-2,TRBV20-1,CSAPTDGYTF
TRBJ1-1,TRBV18,CASSPGTSGTSEAFF